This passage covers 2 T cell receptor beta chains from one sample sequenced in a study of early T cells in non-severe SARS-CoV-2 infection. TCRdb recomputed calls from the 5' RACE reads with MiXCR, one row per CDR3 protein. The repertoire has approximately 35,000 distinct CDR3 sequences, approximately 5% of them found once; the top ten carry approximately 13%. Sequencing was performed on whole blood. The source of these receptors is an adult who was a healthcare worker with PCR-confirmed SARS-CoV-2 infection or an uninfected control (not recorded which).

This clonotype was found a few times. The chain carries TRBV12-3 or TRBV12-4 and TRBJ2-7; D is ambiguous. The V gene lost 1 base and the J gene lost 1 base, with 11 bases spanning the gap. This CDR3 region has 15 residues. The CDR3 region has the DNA TGTGCCAGCAGTTTAGAGGTGAAGGAGTCCTACGAGCAGTACTTC. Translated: CASSLEVKESYEQYF.

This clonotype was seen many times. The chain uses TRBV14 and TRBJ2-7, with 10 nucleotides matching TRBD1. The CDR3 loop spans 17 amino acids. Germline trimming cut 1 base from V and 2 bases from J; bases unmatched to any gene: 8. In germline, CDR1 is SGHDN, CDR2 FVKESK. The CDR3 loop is CASSQGIWTGGTYEQYF. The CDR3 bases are TGTGCCAGCAGCCAAGGAATATGGACAGGGGGGACCTACGAGCAGTACTTC.